These 7 T cell receptor beta chains share one sample of origin, sequenced in a study of T cells in Graves' hyperthyroidism and ophthalmopathy (dated by TCRdb to 2018 to 2020). The library was built by means of multiplex PCR. The sequencing machine was an Illumina HiSeq 2000. The TCR beta CDR3 regions were amplified from RNA transcripts. For the first round of RT-PCR on the TCR CDR3, the HTBI primer set was used together with the Qiagen OneStep RT-PCR kit. TCRdb reprocessed the public reads (quality trimming at Q25 with fastp, clone calling with MiXCR) and kept in-frame beta chains. CDR3 protein sequences are deduplicated, and each keeps its most common genes and DNA. The sample table holds fewer than 450,000 distinct CDR3 sequences, of which approximately 17% were seen once. Around two fifths of the sample comes from the top ten. Sequenced material: blood. The receptors were gathered from a man younger than 35 with Graves' ophthalmopathy.

This clonotype was recorded a few times. The chain joins TRBV5-6 to TRBJ1-5; a weak D match, TRBD1 (6 bases). The CDR3 has 15 amino acids. CDR1 and CDR2 from the germline V gene are SGHDT and YYEEEE. With 5 bases removed from V and 3 bases from J, the gap between germline ends came to 15 bases. This chain's CDR3 is CASRGEAGANQPQHF. CDR3 DNA: TGTGCCAGCAGGGGCGAGGCAGGGGCCAATCAGCCCCAGCATTTT.

The chain joins TRBV28 to TRBJ2-1, with TRBD2 matching over 7 bases. V lost 6 bases, J lost 1 base, and 6 bases stayed unmatched. The CDR3 runs to 15 residues. CDR1 is MDHEN, CDR2 SYDVKM, per germline. The CDR3 region has the DNA TGTGCCAGCAGCCCCGCTAGCGGTTCCTACAATGAGCAGTTCTTC. Residues: CASSPASGSYNEQFF.

The chain carries TRBV2 and TRBJ2-5; 8 bases align to TRBD2. This CDR3 comprises 15 residues. Per germline, CDR1 SNHLY and CDR2 FYNNEI. J was trimmed by 4 bases and V by 6 bases; bases with no gene match: 10. CDR3 bases: TGTGCCAGCAGCGGGCGGGGGGCTCCTAGAGAGACCCAGTACTTC. It codes for CASSGRGAPRETQYF.

This chain connects TRBV4-1 to TRBJ2-7, with a possible D match to TRBD2 (5 bases). Germline values: CDR1 MGHRA, CDR2 YSYEKL. Deletions cut 1 base from V and 4 bases from J, with 14 bases between. The CDR3 runs 15 residues. Here the CDR3 reads CASSQVPRSGYEQYF. The CDR3 DNA is TGCGCCAGCAGCCAAGTCCCGCGGTCGGGGTACGAGCAGTACTTC.

This clonotype was detected ten times or more. The chain combines TRBV6-5 with TRBJ2-5, with a weak D call TRBD1 (6 bases). The CDR3 contains 17 residues. V was shortened by 0 bases and J by 2 bases, with 16 bases between the two germline ends. CDR1 is MNHEY, CDR2 SVGAGI, per germline. The CDR3 region has the DNA TGTGCCAGCAGTTACTCTTATCGGACAGAAGGACAAGAGACCCAGTACTTC. Residues: CASSYSYRTEGQETQYF.

CDR3 sequence: CASSSGQGTYGYTF. CDR3 DNA: TGTGCCAGCAGTTCCGGACAGGGTACCTATGGCTACACCTTC. The chain uses TRBV28 and TRBJ1-2, with 8 bases fitting TRBD1. Germline V CDR1 and CDR2: MDHEN, SYDVKM. The J segment lost 4 bases and the V segment lost 4 bases, leaving 5 bases of the junction unmatched. There are 14 residues in the CDR3.

The CDR3 coding sequence is TGTGCCACCGAACAGGGCAGACATGGTGACGGCTACACCTTC. As protein: CATEQGRHGDGYTF. The chain has TRBV19 and TRBJ1-2; perhaps TRBD1 as D (6 bases). CDR3 length: 14 residues. The germline V and J ends were trimmed by 10 bases and 8 bases, with 23 bases remaining between them. Per the germline V gene, CDR1 is LNHDA and CDR2 is SQIVND (reference sequence).